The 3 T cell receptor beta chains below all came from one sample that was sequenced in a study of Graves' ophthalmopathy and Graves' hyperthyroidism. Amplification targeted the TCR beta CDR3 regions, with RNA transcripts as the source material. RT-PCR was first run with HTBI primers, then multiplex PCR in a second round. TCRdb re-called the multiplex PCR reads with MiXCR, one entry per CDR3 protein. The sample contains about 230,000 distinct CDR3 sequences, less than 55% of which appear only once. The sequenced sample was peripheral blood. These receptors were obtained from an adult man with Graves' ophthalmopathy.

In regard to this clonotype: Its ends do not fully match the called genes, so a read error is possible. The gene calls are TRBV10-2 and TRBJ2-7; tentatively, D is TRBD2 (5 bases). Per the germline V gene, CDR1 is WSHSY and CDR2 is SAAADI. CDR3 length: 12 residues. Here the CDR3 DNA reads TGTGCCAGCAGATCGGGGAGCTACGAGCAGTACTTC. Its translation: CASRSGSYEQYF.

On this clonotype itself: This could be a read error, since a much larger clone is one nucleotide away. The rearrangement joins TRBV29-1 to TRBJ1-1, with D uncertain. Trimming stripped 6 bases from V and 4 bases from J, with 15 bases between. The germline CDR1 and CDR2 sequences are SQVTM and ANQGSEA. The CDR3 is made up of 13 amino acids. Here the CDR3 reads CSVNVAGGTEAFF. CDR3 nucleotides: TGCAGCGTCAACGTGGCAGGAGGCACTGAAGCTTTCTTT. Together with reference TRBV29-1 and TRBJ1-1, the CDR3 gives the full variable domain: SAVISQKPSRDICQRGTSLTIQCQVDSQVTMMFWYRQQPGQSLTLIATANQGSEATYESGFVIDKFPISRPNLTFSTLTVSNMSPEDSSIYLCSVNVAGGTEAFFGQGTRLTVV.

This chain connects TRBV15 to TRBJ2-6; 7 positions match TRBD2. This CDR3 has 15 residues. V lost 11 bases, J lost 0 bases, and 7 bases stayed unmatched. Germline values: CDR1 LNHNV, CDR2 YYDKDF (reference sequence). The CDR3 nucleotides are TGTGCCCTCGGGGCTAGCGGCTCTGGGGCCAACGTCCTGACTTTC. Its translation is CALGASGSGANVLTF.